A selection of T cell receptor beta chains follows, all from one sample in a study of identical twins. TCRdb reprocessed the 5' RACE reads with MiXCR, giving one entry per CDR3 protein. The data contain some 730,000 distinct CDR3 sequences, roughly 18% of them singletons. These data were also reused for a study on T cells expressing NK-cell markers.

Sequencing used PBMCs. These receptors all come from a young woman in good health. The CDR3 runs from the conserved cysteine through the conserved F or W. A D gene is named only where the DNA matches it firmly. For some rows the clone size is stated as once, few or many, or as a class when expanded; others skip it.

TRBD2	16	TRBV12-3/TRBV12-4	few	TRBJ2-1	CASSLGVAGGPSRQFF	TGTGCTAGCAGTCTCGGCGTAGCGGGAGGGCCGAGTCGGCAGTTCTTC
-	13	TRBV5-1	few	TRBJ1-1	CASSSTSGTEAFF	TGCGCCAGCAGCTCGACATCAGGGACTGAAGCTTTCTTT
TRBD2	14	TRBV20-1	-	TRBJ2-1	CSASPSGGWNEQFF	TGCAGTGCTAGCCCTAGCGGGGGTTGGAATGAGCAGTTCTTC
TRBD1	15	TRBV7-2	few	TRBJ1-2	CASTLPGQGMNGYTF	TGTGCCAGCACCCTCCCGGGACAGGGAATGAATGGCTACACCTTC
-	12	TRBV29-1	few	TRBJ1-1	CSVIVVNTEAFF	TGCAGCGTTATTGTAGTGAACACTGAAGCTTTCTTT
-	13	TRBV6-1	-	TRBJ2-7	CASSGSYSYEQYF	TGTGCCAGCAGTGGGTCCTACTCCTACGAGCAGTACTTC
TRBD2	14	TRBV20-1	few	TRBJ2-1	CSARVSGGVGEQFF	TGCAGTGCTAGAGTTAGCGGGGGGGTGGGAGAGCAGTTCTTC
-	12	TRBV7-9	-	TRBJ1-2	CASGFQPYGYTF	TGTGCCAGCGGATTTCAGCCCTATGGCTACACCTTC
TRBD2	12	TRBV7-9	-	TRBJ2-3	CASSPSGSAQYF	TGTGCCAGCAGCCCAAGCGGGAGTGCGCAGTATTTT
-	12	TRBV7-9	many	TRBJ1-2	CASSLTGNGYTF	TGTGCCAGCAGCCTGACGGGGAATGGCTACACCTTC
-	15	TRBV27	-	TRBJ2-1	CASSFGLHNHNEQFF	TGTGCCAGCAGTTTCGGGCTCCACAACCACAATGAGCAGTTCTTC
-	18	TRBV4-3	-	TRBJ2-2	CASSQDFGQGENTGELFF	TGCGCCAGCAGCCAAGATTTCGGGCAGGGAGAAAACACCGGGGAGCTGTTTTTT
-	16	TRBV6-1	few	TRBJ2-1	CASSESGPSSYNEQFF	TGTGCCAGCAGCGAGAGCGGACCGAGCTCCTACAATGAGCAGTTCTTC
TRBD1	13	TRBV6-2/TRBV6-3	-	TRBJ2-1	CASSRQGMNEQFF	TGTGCCAGCAGCCGACAGGGGATGAATGAGCAGTTCTTC
TRBD2	21	TRBV9	-	TRBJ2-1	CASSSGLAGAGPPSSYNEQFF	TGTGCCAGCAGCTCGGGACTAGCGGGGGCCGGCCCCCCGAGCTCCTACAATGAGCAGTTCTTC
-	16	TRBV12-3/TRBV12-4	few	TRBJ1-1	CASSLIPSIGNTEAFF	TGTGCCAGCAGTTTAATTCCTTCTATAGGGAACACTGAAGCTTTCTTT
TRBD1	19	TRBV5-1	-	TRBJ2-1	CASSLGVPALRDRGNEQFF	TGCGCCAGCAGCTTGGGGGTACCTGCTCTCCGGGACAGGGGGAATGAGCAGTTCTTC
TRBD1	19	TRBV20-1	few	TRBJ2-7	CSARDPLPAKTGGANEQYF	TGCAGTGCTAGAGATCCCCTCCCCGCCAAGACAGGGGGAGCGAACGAGCAGTACTTC
-	15	TRBV11-2	-	TRBJ2-3	CASSLPTSSTDTQYF	TGTGCCAGCAGCCTGCCGACATCTAGCACAGATACGCAGTATTTT
TRBD2	14	TRBV20-1	few	TRBJ2-7	CSAHLAGVYYEQYF	TGCAGTGCTCATTTAGCGGGAGTTTACTACGAGCAGTACTTC
TRBD2	15	TRBV9	-	TRBJ2-2	CASKRSPSGRGELFF	TGTGCCAGCAAGCGTAGTCCTAGCGGGAGAGGGGAGCTGTTTTTT
TRBD1	18	TRBV6-5	few	TRBJ2-1	CASSLRLPGQGRYNEQFF	TGTGCCAGCAGTTTACGCCTCCCGGGACAGGGGAGATACAATGAGCAGTTCTTC
-	13	TRBV7-3	many	TRBJ2-5	CASSLTGKETQYF	TGTGCCAGCAGCTTAACGGGAAAAGAGACCCAGTACTTC
-	13	TRBV12-3/TRBV12-4	-	TRBJ1-2	CASRLGRFGGYTF	TGTGCCAGCCGCCTAGGCCGGTTCGGTGGCTACACCTTC
TRBD1	17	TRBV4-2	-	TRBJ2-1	CASSHSHRGKGYNEQFF	TGTGCCAGCAGCCACTCGCACAGGGGGAAGGGTTACAATGAGCAGTTCTTC
-	15	TRBV6-2/TRBV6-3	many	TRBJ2-1	CASRASGKGGNEQFF	TGTGCCAGCAGGGCAAGCGGGAAGGGGGGCAATGAGCAGTTCTTC
-	15	TRBV5-1	-	TRBJ1-5	CASSLVSGSNQPQHF	TGCGCCAGCAGCTTGGTAAGCGGAAGCAATCAGCCCCAGCATTTT
TRBD1	17	TRBV5-1	-	TRBJ1-1	CASSLLWDRGANTEAFF	TGCGCCAGCAGCCTACTCTGGGACAGGGGCGCGAACACTGAAGCTTTCTTT
TRBD1	14	TRBV20-1	few	TRBJ2-3	CSAADRGDTDTQYF	TGCAGTGCCGCCGACAGGGGAGACACAGATACGCAGTATTTT
-	14	TRBV5-6	-	TRBJ1-1	CASSLISGVGEAFF	TGTGCCAGCAGCTTGATCTCGGGGGTGGGTGAAGCTTTCTTT
-	15	TRBV5-1	-	TRBJ2-3	CASSSEGRHTDTQYF	TGCGCCAGCAGCTCGGAGGGCCGGCACACAGATACGCAGTATTTT
-	14	TRBV5-1	few	TRBJ2-7	CASSLLTDPYEQYF	TGCGCCAGCAGCTTGTTAACAGATCCCTACGAGCAGTACTTC
-	15	TRBV7-2	-	TRBJ1-2	CASSLVGRQGQGYTF	TGTGCCAGCAGCTTAGTAGGGCGGCAGGGTCAAGGCTACACCTTC